The 31 T cell receptor beta chains given below trace back to one sample, sequenced in a study of blood T cell repertoires in COVID-19. The data were produced by immunoSEQ multiplex PCR, yet TCRdb's version contains in-frame clones alone and is incomplete. Among 200,000 to 250,000 clones listed, around nine tenths were seen once. Sequencing was performed on peripheral blood. The receptors stem from a woman aged 40 to 50 who had recovered from COVID-19.

The V call is TRBV7-3, the J call TRBJ1-4; D unclear. CDR3 length: 13 residues. Germline V gives CDR1 SGHTA, CDR2 FQGTGA. V lost 5 bases, J lost 3 bases, and 7 bases lay in between. The CDR3 coding sequence is TGTGCCAGCAGCCCCGGTCCTAATGAAAAACTGTTTTTT. Protein: CASSPGPNEKLFF.

This clone was observed a handful of times. This chain joins TRBV27 and TRBJ2-3, with 7 bases fitting TRBD2. Germline assignment: CDR1 MNHEY and CDR2 SMNVEV (reference sequence). Trimming cost V 6 bases and J 4 bases; bases outside gene matches: 10. CDR3 length: 15 residues. DNA for the CDR3: TGTGCCAGCAGGGATATAGGGAGGGGACCAGATACGCAGTATTTT. This translates into CASRDIGRGPDTQYF.

The chain carries TRBV6-5 and TRBJ2-7; D is possibly TRBD2 (6 bases). CDR1 is MNHEY and CDR2 is SVGAGI in the germline V gene. The CDR3 loop spans 13 amino acids. Trimming pared 0 bases from V and 6 bases from J, leaving 9 bases between. The CDR3 nucleotides read TGTGCCAGCAGTTACTCTAGGCGGGGCGAGCAGTACTTC. Amino acids: CASSYSRRGEQYF.

The genes are TRBV11-1 and TRBJ2-3; perhaps TRBD1 as D (7 bases). The germline V gene encodes CDR1 SGHAT and CDR2 FQDESV (reference sequence). The CDR3 totals 15 residues. The germline V and J ends were trimmed by 6 bases and 3 bases, with 16 bases remaining between them. In DNA, the CDR3 is TGTGCCAGCAGGGAGAGACAGGGAGGAACAGATACGCAGTATTTT. This codes for CASRERQGGTDTQYF.

The chain recombines TRBV7-2 with TRBJ2-7, with TRBD1 identical over 8 bases. Germline assignment: CDR1 SGHTA and CDR2 FQGNSA. Unmatched junction bases numbered 10, after V lost 9 bases and J lost 3 bases. This CDR3 contains 14 residues. The CDR3: CASQPRTGSYEQYF. The CDR3 DNA follows: TGTGCCAGTCAACCCCGGACAGGGAGCTACGAGCAGTACTTC.

This clone was picked up a small number of times. The chain has TRBV7-2 and TRBJ2-7; D gene ambiguous. Per the germline V gene, CDR1 is SGHTA and CDR2 is FQGNSA. With 1 base removed from V and 0 bases from J, the gap between germline ends came to 10 bases. The CDR3 consists of 15 residues. DNA for the CDR3: TGTGCCAGCAGCTTAGATGCCATGAGCTCCTACGAGCAGTACTTC. It translates to CASSLDAMSSYEQYF.

The rearrangement links TRBV7-2 to TRBJ1-2; 7 bases line up with TRBD1. The trim removed 1 base at V and 3 bases at J, leaving 5 bases unmatched. The CDR3 loop spans 15 amino acids. Germline V gene sequence: CDR1 SGHTA, CDR2 FQGNSA. The DNA of the CDR3 is TGTGCCAGCAGCTTAGTGGGACAGTTACACTATGGCTACACCTTC. It translates to CASSLVGQLHYGYTF.

The chain couples TRBV2 to TRBJ2-7; D possibly corresponds to TRBD2 (7 bases). The ends were cut back, 10 bases at V and 2 bases at J, with 21 bases in the middle. There are 15 residues in the CDR3. Germline V CDR1 and CDR2: SNHLY, FYNNEI. CDR3 sequence reads: CAIDFGGAPAYEQYF. DNA of the CDR3: TGTGCCATCGACTTTGGGGGGGCTCCCGCCTACGAGCAGTACTTC.

The CDR3 DNA reads TGTGCCAGCAGCTTGGGACAGCCCAATTCACCCCTCCACTTT. It translates to CASSLGQPNSPLHF. The chain couples TRBV5-6 to TRBJ1-6; weak D call: TRBD1 (5 bases). The CDR3 spans 14 residues. Trimming left V 0 bases short and J 7 bases short, with 8 bases between. In germline, CDR1 is SGHDT, CDR2 YYEEEE.

The rearrangement uses TRBV14 and TRBJ1-3, with 7 nucleotides matching TRBD1. V was clipped by 5 bases and J by 0 bases; unmatched bases: 7. Per the germline V gene, CDR1 is SGHDN and CDR2 is FVKESK. This CDR3 spans 16 amino acids. The CDR3 DNA reads TGTGCCAGCAGCTCGTGGACAGGTTACTCTGGAAACACCATATATTTT. Translation: CASSSWTGYSGNTIYF.

The sample holds a few counts of this clone. This rearrangement joins TRBV30 to TRBJ2-1; TRBD2 agrees at 12 bases. Germline loops: CDR1 GTSNPN, CDR2 SVGIG (reference sequence). This CDR3 spans 18 amino acids. With V trimmed by 4 bases and J by 1 base, 11 bases remained unmatched. CDR3 sequence reads: CAWNPSRTSGTSYNEQFF. The CDR3 bases are TGTGCCTGGAACCCCTCTAGGACTAGCGGGACTTCCTACAATGAGCAGTTCTTC.

This clone was observed a few times. Other DNA sequences from this sample encode an identical CDR3 as well. The V and J genes are TRBV2 and TRBJ1-2; the match to TRBD1 covers 10 bases. With V trimmed by 6 bases and J by 4 bases, 8 bases remained unmatched. This CDR3 has 15 residues. Per the germline V gene, CDR1 is SNHLY and CDR2 is FYNNEI. The DNA of the CDR3 is TGTGCCAGCAGCCTCGACAGGGGGCGGAGCTATGGCTACACCTTC. Protein: CASSLDRGRSYGYTF.

The chain carries TRBV27 and TRBJ1-5; 7 bases map to TRBD1. Losses at the gene ends were 5 bases for V and 2 bases for J; bases not matched to a gene: 6. This CDR3 is built from 15 residues. Per the germline V gene, CDR1 is MNHEY and CDR2 is SMNVEV (reference sequence). CDR3 DNA sequence: TGTGCCAGCAGTACACAGGGGTTGGGCAATCAGCCCCAGCATTTT. Translating it yields CASSTQGLGNQPQHF.

The rearrangement joins TRBV29-1 to TRBJ2-1, with 7 bases aligning to TRBD1. The CDR3 runs 13 residues. The junction had 6 bases not matched to a gene; V was cut back by 3 bases and J by 7 bases. Per germline, CDR1 SQVTM and CDR2 ANQGSEA. In DNA, the CDR3 is TGCAGCGTTGACCAGGGGGTAGGTAATGAGCAGTTCTTC. Protein product: CSVDQGVGNEQFF.

V gene TRBV19 combines with J gene TRBJ2-5; 13 bases line up with TRBD2. CDR3 size: 16 residues. Per germline, CDR1 LNHDA and CDR2 SQIVND (reference sequence). With 1 base clipped from V and 5 bases from J, the junction kept 4 bases outside the gene matches. Written as DNA, the CDR3 is TGTGCCAGTAGTATAGGGACTAGCGGGAGCCGGGAGACCCAGTACTTC. Its protein is CASSIGTSGSRETQYF.

The genes are TRBV4-2 and TRBJ2-1; possibly TRBD1 for D (6 bases). Germline assignment: CDR1 LGHNA and CDR2 YNFKEQ. The CDR3 runs to 14 residues. V was cut by 0 bases and J by 6 bases, with 9 bases left in between. The CDR3 bases are TGTGCCAGCAGCCAAGAGAGGGGGATCAATGAGCAGTTCTTC. Translating it yields CASSQERGINEQFF.

This clone was seen more than once but under ten times. The chain uses TRBV19 and TRBJ1-5; possibly TRBD1 for D (5 bases). This CDR3 region has 15 residues. V lost 6 bases and J lost 2, with 14 bases in between. Germline V gives CDR1 LNHDA, CDR2 SQIVND (reference sequence). The CDR3, as DNA: TGTGCCAGTAGCAAGGACACTTCACGCAATCAGCCCCAGCATTTT. Translated: CASSKDTSRNQPQHF. Full variable domain (outside the CDR3, taken from reference TRBV19 and TRBJ1-5): DGGITQSPKYLFRKEGQNVTLSCEQNLNHDAMYWYRQDPGQGLRLIYYSQIVNDFQKGDIAEGYSVSREKKESFPLTVTSAQKNPTAFYLCASSKDTSRNQPQHFGDGTRLSIL.

As DNA, the CDR3 is TGCGCCAGCAGCTTGAAAACAGGGGGCAGCGGCGAGCAGTACTTC. Translated: CASSLKTGGSGEQYF. The V gene is TRBV5-1, the J gene TRBJ2-7; 9 bases match TRBD1. The V and J ends lost 1 base and 6 bases, in that order; junction bases with no gene match: 8. This CDR3 has 15 amino acids. CDR1 SGHRS and CDR2 YFSETQ come from the germline V gene. Using reference TRBV5-1 and TRBJ2-7 for the parts outside the CDR3, the full variable domain is KAGVTQTPRYLIKTRGQQVTLSCSPISGHRSVSWYQQTPGQGLQFLFEYFSETQRNKGNFPGRFSGRQFSNSRSEMNVSTLELGDSALYLCASSLKTGGSGEQYFGPGTRLTVT.

V gene TRBV28 combines with J gene TRBJ2-1; 9 nucleotides agree with TRBD2. V trimming: 3 bases; J trimming: 1 base; junction bases outside the gene matches: 16. Germline assignment: CDR1 MDHEN and CDR2 SYDVKM. CDR3 size: 20 residues. CDR3: CASSFGLSVRTSDSYNEQFF. The CDR3 DNA reads TGTGCCAGCAGTTTTGGTCTATCCGTTCGGACTAGCGATTCCTACAATGAGCAGTTCTTC.

This chain uses TRBV10-3 with TRBJ2-3; TRBD2 matches 10 bases. Trimming took 6 bases from V and 1 from J; bases not matched to a gene: 1. There are 14 residues in the CDR3. Germline-derived CDR1 and CDR2 are ENHRY and SYGVKD. CDR3 amino acids: CAISGLAGTDTQYF. CDR3 DNA sequence: TGTGCCATCAGCGGACTAGCGGGCACAGATACGCAGTATTTT.

DNA of the CDR3: TGTGCCAGCCGTACGACGGGGGATAGCAATCAGCCCCAGCATTTT. It specifies CASRTTGDSNQPQHF. The rearrangement uses TRBV19 and TRBJ1-5, with D possibly TRBD1 on 5 matching bases. Germline lookup yields CDR1 LNHDA and CDR2 SQIVND (reference sequence). The CDR3 sequence is 15 residues long. The germline V and J ends were trimmed by 9 bases and 0 bases, with 15 bases remaining between them. The full variable domain, in which reference TRBV19 and TRBJ1-5 provide the parts outside the CDR3, is DGGITQSPKYLFRKEGQNVTLSCEQNLNHDAMYWYRQDPGQGLRLIYYSQIVNDFQKGDIAEGYSVSREKKESFPLTVTSAQKNPTAFYLCASRTTGDSNQPQHFGDGTRLSIL.

The rearrangement links TRBV29-1 to TRBJ2-1, with 9 bases matching TRBD2. Germline V gene data show CDR1 as SQVTM and CDR2 as ANQGSEA. The J segment lost 2 bases and the V segment lost 6 bases, leaving 5 bases of the junction unmatched. The CDR3 covers 14 residues. The CDR3 DNA follows: TGCAGCGTCGGGAGGACTAGCGCCTACAATGAGCAGTTCTTC. Its translation is CSVGRTSAYNEQFF.

The CDR3 DNA follows: TGTGCCAGCAGTCTCGGGACAGGGGACCAGTACTTC. Translating it yields CASSLGTGDQYF. The V call is TRBV27, the J call TRBJ2-5, with TRBD1 identical over 10 bases. Germline CDR1 and CDR2: MNHEY and SMNVEV (reference sequence). The CDR3 has 12 amino acids. J lost 10 bases, V lost 5 bases, and 4 bases had no gene match.

This clone was recorded only once. The chain recombines TRBV28 with TRBJ1-2; TRBD1 might be the D (6 bases). V lost 8 bases to trimming and J lost 14 bases, with 24 bases between them. Germline lookup yields CDR1 MDHEN and CDR2 SYDVKM. This CDR3 contains 13 residues. The CDR3 is CASRRGDRLSETF. The CDR3 region has the DNA TGTGCCAGCCGGAGAGGAGACAGGCTTTCGGAAACCTTC.

The chain is built from TRBV3-1 (or the pseudogene TRBV3-2) and TRBJ1-5, with D unclear. Germline lookup yields CDR1 LGHDT and CDR2 YNNKEL (reference sequence). The ends were cut back, 2 bases at V and 9 bases at J, with 8 bases in the middle. The CDR3 is 12 amino acids. The CDR3 protein is CASSQRPGPQHF. CDR3 coding DNA: TGTGCCAGCAGCCAACGCCCGGGGCCCCAGCATTTT.

The chain uses TRBV9 and TRBJ2-5; no definite D call. Trimming took off 7 bases at V and 5 bases at J, with 12 bases between the two ends. Germline CDR1 is SGDLS and CDR2 is YYNGEE. The CDR3 extends over 12 amino acids. CDR3 residues: CASGPTRETQYF. DNA of the CDR3: TGTGCCAGCGGCCCGACTCGGGAGACCCAGTACTTC.

The J gene is TRBJ2-5, the V gene TRBV24-1; D may be TRBD1 (6 bases). V shed 3 bases and J shed 5 bases, with 21 bases lying between them. Per the germline V gene, CDR1 is KGHDR and CDR2 is SFDVKD. CDR3 size: 17 residues. Here the CDR3 reads CATSDTGQSTPGETQYF. The CDR3 bases are TGTGCCACCAGTGATACTGGACAGTCGACCCCAGGGGAGACCCAGTACTTC.

The V call is TRBV7-8, the J call TRBJ2-2, with 7 bases identical to TRBD2. The V gene's germline CDR1 is SGHVS and CDR2 FQNEAQ. V shed 6 bases, J shed 6 bases, and the junction held 10 bases outside the gene matches. CDR3 length equals 15 residues. CDR3 bases: TGTGCCAGCAGATTCTGGGAGGGCGGACCCGGGGAGCTGTTTTTT. It encodes CASRFWEGGPGELFF.

The J gene is TRBJ2-1, the V gene TRBV10-3; 11 bases are shared with TRBD2. This CDR3 has 16 residues. Per the germline V gene, CDR1 is ENHRY and CDR2 is SYGVKD. J gave up 9 bases and V 4 bases, and 11 bases lay outside the gene matches. The CDR3 is CAISAVAGGRGGEQFF. DNA for the CDR3: TGTGCCATCAGTGCCGTAGCGGGGGGGCGCGGGGGTGAGCAGTTCTTC.

The V gene is TRBV30, the J gene TRBJ1-2, with 12 bases that match TRBD1. The V and J ends lost 5 bases and 3 bases, in that order; junction bases with no gene match: 4. CDR3 length: 14 residues. CDR1 and CDR2 from the germline V gene are GTSNPN and SVGIG (reference sequence). CDR3 amino acids: CAWGWDRGHYGYTF. In DNA, the CDR3 is TGTGCCTGGGGATGGGACAGGGGGCACTATGGCTACACCTTC.

Details on this clone: Other DNA sequences in the sample encode the same CDR3. This rearrangement joins TRBV20-1 to TRBJ2-2; 7 bases map to TRBD2. CDR3 size: 13 residues. The germline gives CDR1 DFQATT, CDR2 SNEGSKA (reference sequence). The trim removed 3 bases at V and 7 bases at J, leaving 5 bases unmatched. The CDR3 loop reads CSASRSSGGELFF. For the CDR3, the DNA is TGCAGTGCTAGTCGGTCTAGCGGCGGGGAGCTGTTTTTT.